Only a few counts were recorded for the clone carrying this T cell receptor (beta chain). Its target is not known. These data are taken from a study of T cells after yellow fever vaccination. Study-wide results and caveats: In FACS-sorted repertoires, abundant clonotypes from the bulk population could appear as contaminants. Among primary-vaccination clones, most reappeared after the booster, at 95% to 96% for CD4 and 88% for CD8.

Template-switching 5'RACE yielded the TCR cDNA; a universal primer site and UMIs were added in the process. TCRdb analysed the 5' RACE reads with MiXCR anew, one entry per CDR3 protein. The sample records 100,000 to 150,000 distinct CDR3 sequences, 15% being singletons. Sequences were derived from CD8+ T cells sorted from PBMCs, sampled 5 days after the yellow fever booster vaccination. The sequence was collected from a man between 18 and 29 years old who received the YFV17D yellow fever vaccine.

The CDR3 is CASSLGRDRDTQYF. The CDR3 bases are TGTGCCAGCAGCTTAGGCCGGGACAGGGACACGCAGTATTTT. The rearrangement links TRBV7-6 to TRBJ2-3; 9 bases are shared with TRBD1. Per the germline V gene, CDR1 is SGHVS and CDR2 is FNYEAQ. This CDR3 is 14 amino acids long. The V and J ends lost 1 base and 9 bases, in that order; junction bases with no gene match: 5.